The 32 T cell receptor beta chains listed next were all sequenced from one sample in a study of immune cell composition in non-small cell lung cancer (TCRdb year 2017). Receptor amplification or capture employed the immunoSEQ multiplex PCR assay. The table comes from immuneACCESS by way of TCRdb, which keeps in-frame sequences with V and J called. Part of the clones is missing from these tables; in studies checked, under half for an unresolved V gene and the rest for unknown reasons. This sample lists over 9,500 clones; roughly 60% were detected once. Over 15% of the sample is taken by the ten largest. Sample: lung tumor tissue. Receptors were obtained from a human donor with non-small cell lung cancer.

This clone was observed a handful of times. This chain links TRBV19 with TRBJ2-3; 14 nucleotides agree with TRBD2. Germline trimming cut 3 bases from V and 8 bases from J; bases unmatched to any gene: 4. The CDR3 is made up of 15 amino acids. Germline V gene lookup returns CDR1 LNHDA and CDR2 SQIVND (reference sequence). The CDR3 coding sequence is TGTGCCAGTAGTATCCGACTAGCGGGAGGGGGTACGCAGTATTTT. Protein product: CASSIRLAGGGTQYF.

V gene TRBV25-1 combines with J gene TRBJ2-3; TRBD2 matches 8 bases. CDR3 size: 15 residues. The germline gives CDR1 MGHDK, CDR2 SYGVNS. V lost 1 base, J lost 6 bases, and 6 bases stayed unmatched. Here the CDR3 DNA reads TGTGCCAGCAGTGAATCGGGACTAGGGTCGGATACGCAGTATTTT. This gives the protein CASSESGLGSDTQYF.

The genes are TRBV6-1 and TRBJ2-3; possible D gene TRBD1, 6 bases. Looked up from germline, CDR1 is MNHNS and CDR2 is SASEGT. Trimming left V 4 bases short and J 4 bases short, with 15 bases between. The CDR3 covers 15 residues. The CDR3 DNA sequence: TGTGCCAGCAGTGTCAACAGGGCAACAGCAGATACGCAGTATTTT. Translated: CASSVNRATADTQYF.

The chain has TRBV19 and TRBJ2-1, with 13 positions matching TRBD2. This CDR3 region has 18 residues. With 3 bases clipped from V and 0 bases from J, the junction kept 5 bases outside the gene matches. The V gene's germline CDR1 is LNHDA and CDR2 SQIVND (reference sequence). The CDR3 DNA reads TGTGCCAGTAGTATCGGACTAGCGGGGGTTAGCTCCTACAATGAGCAGTTCTTC. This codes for CASSIGLAGVSSYNEQFF.

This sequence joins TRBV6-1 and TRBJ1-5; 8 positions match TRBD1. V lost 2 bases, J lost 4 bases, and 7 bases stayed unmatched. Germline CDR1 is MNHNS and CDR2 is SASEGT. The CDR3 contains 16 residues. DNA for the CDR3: TGTGCCAGCAGTGAATCGGGAGACAGGGGTAATCAGCCCCAGCATTTT. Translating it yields CASSESGDRGNQPQHF.

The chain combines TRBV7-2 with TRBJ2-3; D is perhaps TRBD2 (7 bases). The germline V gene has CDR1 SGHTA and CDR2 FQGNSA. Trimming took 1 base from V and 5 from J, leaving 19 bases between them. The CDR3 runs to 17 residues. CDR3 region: CASSLGGGAGTLDTQYF. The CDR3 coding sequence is TGTGCCAGCAGCTTAGGAGGGGGGGCCGGGACCCTAGATACGCAGTATTTT.

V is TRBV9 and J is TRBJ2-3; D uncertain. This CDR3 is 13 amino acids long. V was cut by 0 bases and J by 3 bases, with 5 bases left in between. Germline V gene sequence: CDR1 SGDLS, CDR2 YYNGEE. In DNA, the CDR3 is TGTGCCAGCAGCGTAGAATTAACAGATACGCAGTATTTT. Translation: CASSVELTDTQYF.

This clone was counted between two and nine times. CDR3 protein: CASSPRGNQPQHF. The CDR3 DNA reads as TGTGCCAGCAGCCCCAGGGGTAATCAGCCCCAGCATTTT. This chain uses TRBV7-9 with TRBJ1-5; perhaps TRBD1 as D (6 bases). CDR1 and CDR2 (germline): SEHNR, FQNEAQ (reference sequence). The CDR3 loop spans 13 amino acids. V was shortened by 5 bases and J by 4 bases, with 9 bases between the two germline ends.

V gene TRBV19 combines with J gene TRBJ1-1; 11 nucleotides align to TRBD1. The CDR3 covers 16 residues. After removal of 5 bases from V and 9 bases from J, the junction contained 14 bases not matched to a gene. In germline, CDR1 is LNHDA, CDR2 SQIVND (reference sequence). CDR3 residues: CASSRGQGAIEIKAFF. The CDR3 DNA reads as TGTGCCAGTAGTCGTGGACAGGGGGCGATCGAGATAAAAGCTTTCTTT.

The CDR3 sequence: CASSLGGGGEQYF. Here the CDR3 DNA reads TGTGCCAGCAGCTTAGGGGGAGGTGGAGAGCAGTACTTC. The J gene is TRBJ2-7, the V gene TRBV7-2; maybe TRBD2 (6 bases). CDR3 length: 13 residues. Per germline, CDR1 SGHTA and CDR2 FQGNSA. V was pared by 1 base and J by 7 bases, with 11 bases between.

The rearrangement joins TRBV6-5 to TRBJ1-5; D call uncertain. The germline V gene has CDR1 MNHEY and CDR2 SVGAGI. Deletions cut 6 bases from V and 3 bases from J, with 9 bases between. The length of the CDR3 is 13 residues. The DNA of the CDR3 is TGTGCCAGCAGCACTAGAGTCAATCAGCCCCAGCATTTT. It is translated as CASSTRVNQPQHF.

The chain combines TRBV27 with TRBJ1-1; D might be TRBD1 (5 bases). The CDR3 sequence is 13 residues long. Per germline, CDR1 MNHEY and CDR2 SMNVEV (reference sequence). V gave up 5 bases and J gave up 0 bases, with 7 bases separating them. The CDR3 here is CASSRTLNTEAFF. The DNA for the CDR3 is TGTGCCAGCAGTCGGACACTGAACACTGAAGCTTTCTTT.

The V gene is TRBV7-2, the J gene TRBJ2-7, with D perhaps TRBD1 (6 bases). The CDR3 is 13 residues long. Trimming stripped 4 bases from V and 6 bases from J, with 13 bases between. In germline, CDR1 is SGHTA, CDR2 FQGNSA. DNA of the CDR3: TGTGCCAGCAGCTCTACAGGGCTAGGCGAGCAGTACTTC. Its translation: CASSSTGLGEQYF.

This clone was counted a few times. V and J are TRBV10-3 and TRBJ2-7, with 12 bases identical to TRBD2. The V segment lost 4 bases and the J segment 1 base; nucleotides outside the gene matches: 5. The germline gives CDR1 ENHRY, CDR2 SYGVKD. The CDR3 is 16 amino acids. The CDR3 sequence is CAISVASGRVSYEQYF. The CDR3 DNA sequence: TGTGCCATCAGTGTCGCTAGCGGGAGGGTTTCCTACGAGCAGTACTTC.

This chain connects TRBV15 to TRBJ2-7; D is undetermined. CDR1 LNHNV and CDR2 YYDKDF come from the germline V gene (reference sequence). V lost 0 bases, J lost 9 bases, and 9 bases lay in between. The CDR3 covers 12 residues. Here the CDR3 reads CATSRESTAQYF. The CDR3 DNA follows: TGTGCCACCAGCAGAGAGAGTACCGCGCAGTACTTC.

CDR3 sequence: CASSPSGTMNIQYF. The CDR3 region has the DNA TGTGCCAGCTCACCCTCGGGAACTATGAACATTCAGTACTTC. V gene TRBV18 combines with J gene TRBJ2-4; maybe TRBD2 (5 bases). V lost 3 bases and J 7 bases, leaving 13 bases between the germline ends. CDR1 is KGHSH, CDR2 LQKENI, per germline. The CDR3 is 14 residues long.

CDR3 loop: CASGGVAGVGEKLFF. CDR3 in DNA: TGTGCCAGCGGGGGAGTTGCAGGGGTTGGTGAAAAACTGTTTTTT. The chain joins TRBV2 to TRBJ1-4; TRBD1 might be the D (6 bases). V lost 8 bases and J 7 bases, leaving 20 bases between the germline ends. CDR3 length: 15 amino acids. Germline values: CDR1 SNHLY, CDR2 FYNNEI.

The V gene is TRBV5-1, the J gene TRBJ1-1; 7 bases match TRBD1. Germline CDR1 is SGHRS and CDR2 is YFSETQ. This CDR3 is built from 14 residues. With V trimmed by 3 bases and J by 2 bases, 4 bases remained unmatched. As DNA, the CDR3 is TGCGCCAGCAGCTGGACAGGCGAAAACACTGAAGCTTTCTTT. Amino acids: CASSWTGENTEAFF.

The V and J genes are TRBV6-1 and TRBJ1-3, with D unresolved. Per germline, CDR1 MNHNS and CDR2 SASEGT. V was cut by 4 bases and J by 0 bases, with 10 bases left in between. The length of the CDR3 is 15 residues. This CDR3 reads CASSVARSSGNTIYF. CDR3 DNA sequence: TGTGCCAGCAGTGTTGCCCGGAGCTCTGGAAACACCATATATTTT.

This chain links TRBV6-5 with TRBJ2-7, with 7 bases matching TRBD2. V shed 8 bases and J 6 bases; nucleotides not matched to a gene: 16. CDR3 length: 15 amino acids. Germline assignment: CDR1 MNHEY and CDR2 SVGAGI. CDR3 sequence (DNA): TGTGCCAGCTCCCTTAATTTAGGACTAGGCCTCGAGCAGTACTTC. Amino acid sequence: CASSLNLGLGLEQYF.

This CDR3 is CASSLASGFDGYTF. CDR3 sequence (DNA): TGTGCCAGCAGCTTAGCTTCAGGGTTCGATGGCTACACCTTC. V and J are TRBV7-2 and TRBJ1-2, with D possibly being TRBD1 (5 bases). Germline assignment: CDR1 SGHTA and CDR2 FQGNSA. V was shortened by 0 bases and J by 6 bases, with 11 bases between the two germline ends. The CDR3 loop spans 14 amino acids.

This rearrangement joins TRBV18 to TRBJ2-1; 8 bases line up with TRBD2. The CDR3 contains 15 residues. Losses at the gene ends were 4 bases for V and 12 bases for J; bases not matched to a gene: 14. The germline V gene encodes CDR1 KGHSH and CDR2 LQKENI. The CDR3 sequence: CASSQTSGERRGQFF. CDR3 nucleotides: TGTGCCAGCTCACAAACTAGCGGCGAGCGGCGGGGGCAGTTCTTC.

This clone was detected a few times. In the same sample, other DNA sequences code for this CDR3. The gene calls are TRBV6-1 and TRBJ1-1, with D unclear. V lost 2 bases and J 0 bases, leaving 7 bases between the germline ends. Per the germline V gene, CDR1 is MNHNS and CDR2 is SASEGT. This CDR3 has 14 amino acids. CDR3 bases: TGTGCCAGCAGTGAATGGCATTTGAACACTGAAGCTTTCTTT. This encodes CASSEWHLNTEAFF.

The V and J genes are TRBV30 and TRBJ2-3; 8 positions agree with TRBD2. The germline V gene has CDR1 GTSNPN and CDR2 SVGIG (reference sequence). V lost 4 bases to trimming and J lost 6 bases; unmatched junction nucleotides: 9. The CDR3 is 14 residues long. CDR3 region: CAWMESGRGDTQYF. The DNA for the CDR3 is TGTGCCTGGATGGAGAGCGGGAGAGGGGATACGCAGTATTTT.

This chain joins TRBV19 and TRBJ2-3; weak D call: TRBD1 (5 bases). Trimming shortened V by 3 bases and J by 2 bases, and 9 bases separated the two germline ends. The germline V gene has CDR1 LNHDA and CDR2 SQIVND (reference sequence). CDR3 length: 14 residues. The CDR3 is CASSMRQYTDTQYF. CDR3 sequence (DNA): TGTGCCAGTAGTATGCGACAGTACACAGATACGCAGTATTTT.

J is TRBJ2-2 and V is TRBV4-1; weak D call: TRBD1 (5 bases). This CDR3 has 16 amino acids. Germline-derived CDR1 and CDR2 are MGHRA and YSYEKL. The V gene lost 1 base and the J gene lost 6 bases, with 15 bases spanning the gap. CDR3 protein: CASSQGLGVKAGELFF. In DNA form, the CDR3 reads TGCGCCAGCAGCCAAGGGCTAGGGGTTAAGGCCGGGGAGCTGTTTTTT.

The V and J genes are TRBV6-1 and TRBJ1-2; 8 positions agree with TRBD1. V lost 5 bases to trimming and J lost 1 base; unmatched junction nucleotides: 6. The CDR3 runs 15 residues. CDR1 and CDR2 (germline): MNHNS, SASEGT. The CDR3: CASSLRDRNNYGYTF. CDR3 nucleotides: TGTGCCAGCAGTCTCCGGGACAGGAATAACTATGGCTACACCTTC.

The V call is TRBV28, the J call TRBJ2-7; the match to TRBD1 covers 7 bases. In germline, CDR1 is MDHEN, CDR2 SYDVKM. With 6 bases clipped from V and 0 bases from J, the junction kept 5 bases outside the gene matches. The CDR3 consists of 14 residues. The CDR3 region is CASRPRDSSYEQYF. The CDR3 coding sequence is TGTGCCAGCAGACCCCGGGACAGCTCCTACGAGCAGTACTTC.

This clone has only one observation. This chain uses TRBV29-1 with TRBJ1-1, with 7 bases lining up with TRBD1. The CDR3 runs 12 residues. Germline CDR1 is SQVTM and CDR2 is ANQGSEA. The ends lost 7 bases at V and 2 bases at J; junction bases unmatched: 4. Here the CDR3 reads CSAGQLNTEAFF. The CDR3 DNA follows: TGCAGCGCGGGACAGCTTAACACTGAAGCTTTCTTT.

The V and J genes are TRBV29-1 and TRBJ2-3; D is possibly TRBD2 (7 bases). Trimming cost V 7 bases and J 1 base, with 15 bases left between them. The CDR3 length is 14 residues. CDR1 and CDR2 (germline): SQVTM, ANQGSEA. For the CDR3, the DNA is TGCAGCGGTTTACAGGGAGGGCGCACAGATACGCAGTATTTT. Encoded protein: CSGLQGGRTDTQYF.

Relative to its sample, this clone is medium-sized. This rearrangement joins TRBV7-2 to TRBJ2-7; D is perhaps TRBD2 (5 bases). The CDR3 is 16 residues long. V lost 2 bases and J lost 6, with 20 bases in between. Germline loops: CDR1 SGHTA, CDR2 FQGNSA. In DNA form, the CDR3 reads TGTGCCAGCAGCTTAAACGGCGGGTTCACACCCTCCGAGCAGTACTTC. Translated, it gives CASSLNGGFTPSEQYF.

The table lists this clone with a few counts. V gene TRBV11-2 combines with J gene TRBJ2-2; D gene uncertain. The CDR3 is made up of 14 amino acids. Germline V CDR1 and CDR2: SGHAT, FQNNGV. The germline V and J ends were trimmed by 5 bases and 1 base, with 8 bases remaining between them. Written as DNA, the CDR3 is TGTGCCAGCAGCCTGCAGTGGAACACCGGGGAGCTGTTTTTT. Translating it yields CASSLQWNTGELFF.